The 6 T cell receptor beta chains reported below all come from one sample, sequenced in a study of HIV-infected patients and healthy controls. About 500 ng RNA was reverse transcribed with alpha and beta constant-region primers. Using multiplexing indices, alpha and beta chain libraries were generated apart by chain-specific third strand synthesis. Via MiXCR, TCRdb re-called the 5' RACE reads, giving one row per CDR3 protein. The sample lists 15,000 to 20,000 distinct CDR3 sequences, 9% to 10% occurring once. All unsorted peripheral T cells were captured because whole blood was used without fractionation. Sequences were obtained from blood. The source is an adult in good health.

This clonotype has ten or more counts. The V and J genes are TRBV6-5 and TRBJ2-7; D is tentatively TRBD1 or TRBD2 (5 bases each). Germline V gene data show CDR1 as MNHEY and CDR2 as SVGAGI. The CDR3 contains 13 residues. V was shortened by 6 bases and J by 6 bases, with 15 bases between the two germline ends. CDR3 in DNA: TGTGCCAGCAGCCTCGGGACGGCCGGCGAGCAGTACTTC. Translated, it gives CASSLGTAGEQYF.

This clonotype was recorded many times. The rearrangement joins TRBV6-6 to TRBJ2-3; D gene ambiguous. The CDR3 covers 13 residues. The V end was cut by 5 bases, the J end by 1 base, with 7 bases between. CDR1 and CDR2 (germline): MNHNY, SVGAGI (reference sequence). CDR3 sequence (DNA): TGTGCCAGCAGTGACCGGGGCACAGATACGCAGTATTTT. This gives the protein CASSDRGTDTQYF.

In its sample, this clonotype is medium-sized. The CDR3 protein is CASSMAPLYNEQFF. Here the CDR3 DNA reads TGTGCCAGTAGTATGGCACCTCTTTACAATGAGCAGTTCTTC. V and J are TRBV19 and TRBJ2-1; D not resolved. Germline V gene data show CDR1 as LNHDA and CDR2 as SQIVND (reference sequence). This CDR3 has 14 residues. V dropped 3 bases and J dropped 4 bases, with 10 bases sitting between them.

This clonotype was found once. V is TRBV6-5 and J is TRBJ2-2; the D call may be TRBD1 or TRBD2 (5 bases each). CDR1 is MNHEY, CDR2 SVGAGI, per germline. V was shortened by 5 bases and J by 6 bases, with 10 bases between the two germline ends. The CDR3 has 13 amino acids. The CDR3 is CASSGMGAGELFF. The CDR3 DNA sequence: TGTGCCAGCAGTGGGATGGGGGCCGGGGAGCTGTTTTTT.

The CDR3 sequence: CASSLLAGATDTQYF. The CDR3 DNA sequence: TGTGCCAGCAGTTTACTAGCGGGAGCCACAGATACGCAGTATTTT. V usage is TRBV6-1 and J usage is TRBJ2-3; 11 bases line up with TRBD2. The V gene end was trimmed by 5 bases and the J gene end by 2 bases; junction bases not matched to a gene: 3. The germline V gene has CDR1 MNHNS and CDR2 SASEGT. The CDR3 consists of 15 residues.

V is TRBV6-5 and J is TRBJ1-1, with D unresolved. This CDR3 region has 15 residues. From germline, CDR1 is MNHEY and CDR2 SVGAGI. Trimming cost V 0 bases and J 1 base, with 9 bases left between them. CDR3 nucleotides: TGTGCCAGCAGTTACTCGGAAGTCTCGAACACTGAAGCTTTCTTT. Encoded protein: CASSYSEVSNTEAFF.